Listed below are T cell receptor beta chains from one sample, sequenced in a study of human T cells and chemical hapten exposure. TCRdb re-analysed the reads in MiXCR, keeping a single row per CDR3 protein. This sample yields roughly 120,000 distinct CDR3 sequences, of which approximately 9% are seen a single time; 1.4% belongs to the top ten. Sequencing used whole blood. These receptors were collected from a human donor in good health. Some clones in this sample may be carry-over from other donors' samples. CDR3s include the opening cysteine and the closing phenylalanine or tryptophan.

TRBV6-6 CASTRQRQETQYF
TRBV14 CASSPSSSLGTQYF
TRBV6-6 CASSYPDTDTQYF
TRBV6-6 CASSYTRIMNTEAFF
TRBV20-1 CSAIGTSSSYEQYF
TRBV7-9 CASSPTNQPQHF
TRBV29-1 CSVETNTEAFF
TRBV5-6 CASSFGTSVNTDTQYF
TRBV14 CASSQGGLEYF
TRBV7-2 CASSPLGSPLHF
TRBV6-1 CASSEGGKTYEQYF
TRBV10-1 CASSESLGSSYEQYF
TRBV7-9 CASSSIVEKLFF
TRBV20-1 CSARLVGQEQFF
TRBV3-1 CASSHLDPLNSPLHF
TRBV2 CASGGEGSGNQPQHF
TRBV20-1 CSARQGGMNTEAFF